The 10 T cell receptor beta chains below all came from one sample that was sequenced in a study of T-cell reconstitution after alpha-beta-depleted transplantation in children. Unique molecular identifiers were built into the TCRbeta library. Via MiXCR, TCRdb re-called the PCR reads, giving one row per CDR3 protein. The sample includes 440,000 or so distinct CDR3 sequences, roughly a tenth of them seen just once. The sequencing here drew on PBMCs from the stem cell graft donor, taken from the stem cell graft. These receptors all come from a human donor who donated a stem cell graft to a child with acute myeloid leukemia.

Turning to this clonotype: A read error may be the cause here, since a much bigger clone is one base away. The gene calls are TRBV12-3 or TRBV12-4 and TRBJ2-5; 7 bases are a match to TRBD2. The CDR3 sequence is 14 residues long. The CDR3 DNA follows: TGTGCCGGCAGTTCGCGGACTAGTCAAGAGACCCAGTACTTC. It codes for CAGSSRTSQETQYF.

This clonotype came up many times. The chain carries TRBV6-4 and TRBJ2-1; 9 bases agree with TRBD2. The junction had 8 bases not matched to a gene; V was cut back by 3 bases and J by 8 bases. The CDR3 is 15 amino acids. Germline CDR1 is MRHNA and CDR2 is SNTAGT. CDR3 DNA sequence: TGTGCCAGCAGTGAGAGCCAGCGGGGGGTCGATGAGCAGTTCTTC. Amino acids: CASSESQRGVDEQFF.

This clonotype appeared many times. The CDR3 region has the DNA TGTGCCATCAGCGCAACAGGGTTTGGTTATCAGCCCCAGCATTTT. The encoded protein is CAISATGFGYQPQHF. The V and J genes are TRBV10-3 and TRBJ1-5, with a weak D call TRBD1 (6 bases). Deletions cut 6 bases from V and 5 bases from J, with 17 bases between. The CDR3 has 15 residues. The V gene's germline CDR1 is ENHRY and CDR2 SYGVKD.

The V call is TRBV5-6, the J call TRBJ2-1; TRBD2 matches 10 bases. Trimming removed 4 bases from V and 4 bases from J; junction bases left unmatched: 5. The germline CDR1 and CDR2 sequences are SGHDT and YYEEEE. This CDR3 region has 15 residues. CDR3 in amino acids: CASSPGLALYNEQFF. CDR3 DNA: TGTGCCAGCAGCCCGGGACTAGCGCTTTACAATGAGCAGTTCTTC. Variable domain in full (rest from reference TRBV5-6 and TRBJ2-1): DAGVTQSPTHLIKTRGQQVTLRCSPKSGHDTVSWYQQALGQGPQFIFQYYEEEERQRGNFPDRFSGHQFPNYSSELNVNALLLGDSALYLCASSPGLALYNEQFFGPGTRLTVL.

The chain has TRBV10-3 and TRBJ1-2; 9 bases agree with TRBD1. The CDR3 length is 13 residues. Germline V gene lookup returns CDR1 ENHRY and CDR2 SYGVKD. J lost 6 bases, V lost 11 bases, and 10 bases had no gene match. The CDR3 DNA sequence: TGTGCCTCCCTGACAGGGGGGGTGGATGGCTACACCTTC. It yields the protein CASLTGGVDGYTF.

This sequence joins TRBV9 and TRBJ2-3; 8 bases fit TRBD2. This CDR3 comprises 16 residues. Looked up from germline, CDR1 is SGDLS and CDR2 is YYNGEE. J gave up 0 bases and V 1 base, and 4 bases lay outside the gene matches. The CDR3 reads CASSVSAGGSTDTQYF. The CDR3 DNA reads TGTGCCAGCAGCGTATCTGCGGGGGGAAGCACAGATACGCAGTATTTT.

This clonotype was counted between two and nine times. The chain has TRBV30 and TRBJ2-7, with D perhaps assigned TRBD1 or TRBD2 (5 bases each). CDR3 length: 12 residues. Germline lookup yields CDR1 GTSNPN and CDR2 SVGIG (reference sequence). With 5 bases removed from V and 4 bases from J, the gap between germline ends came to 12 bases. This chain's CDR3 is CAWGRELYEQYF. The CDR3 coding sequence is TGTGCCTGGGGCAGGGAGCTGTACGAGCAGTACTTC. The complete variable domain, with remaining parts taken from reference TRBV30 and TRBJ2-7, reads SQTIHQWPATLVQPVGSPLSLECTVEGTSNPNLYWYRQAAGRGLQLLFYSVGIGQISSEVPQNLSASRPQDRQFILSSKKLLLSDSGFYLCAWGRELYEQYFGPGTRLTVT.

The V and J genes are TRBV20-1 and TRBJ2-7, with no clear D. Germline CDR1 is DFQATT and CDR2 is SNEGSKA (reference sequence). V was trimmed by 0 bases and J by 0 bases, leaving 9 bases between them. CDR3 length equals 14 residues. The CDR3 loop is CSARDRRSSYEQYF. The CDR3 nucleotides read TGCAGTGCTAGAGACCGCCGCAGCTCCTACGAGCAGTACTTC.

This clonotype occurred a few times. It may be a read error: a sequence one base away is much more abundant. The genes are TRBV20-1 and TRBJ2-6; tentative D call: TRBD1 (5 bases). The germline V gene encodes CDR1 DFQATT and CDR2 SNEGSKA (reference sequence). This CDR3 is 16 amino acids long. CDR3 sequence (DNA): TGCAGTGCTAGAGATCTGCGGAACTCTGGGGCCAACGGCCTGACTTTC. This translates into CSARDLRNSGANGLTF.

This clonotype was observed many times. J is TRBJ2-7 and V is TRBV6-6; a weak D match, TRBD1 (7 bases). The V end lost 3 bases, the J end lost 5 bases, and 11 bases lay between the germline ends. CDR1 is MNHNY, CDR2 SVGAGI, per germline (reference sequence). The CDR3 extends over 13 amino acids. As DNA, the CDR3 is TGTGCCAGCAGTTATGGAGGGGGCAACGAGCAGTACTTC. Protein sequence: CASSYGGGNEQYF.